The TCR beta chain described here comes from a study of CXCR3-negative and CXCR3-positive naive CD8 T cells. With respect to this clonotype: The antigen remains unidentified.

Study outcomes and limitations: Researchers report that CXCR3-positive naive cells carry more hydrophobic TRB CDR3s than CXCR3-negative naive cells. Both naive subsets, CXCR3-negative and CXCR3-positive, displayed similar TRBV-TRBJ usage, unlike memory cells.

From germline, CDR1 is PRHDT and CDR2 FYEKMQ (reference sequence). The CDR3 consists of 14 residues. The authors prepared UMI-labeled TRB cDNA libraries by 5' RACE. From its re-call of the 5' RACE reads, TCRdb lists each CDR3 protein once, without DNA. The sample has about 150,000 distinct CDR3 sequences. The receptor comes from a human donor in good health. Some clones in this sample may be carry-over from other donors' samples. The genes are TRBV13 and TRBJ1-3; TCRdb lists TRBD1, though no DNA is available to test this call. Sequenced input: naive CXCR3+ CD8+ T cells from blood. The sample's subset: CD45RO-CCR7+CD27+CD95- naive CD8+ T cells expressing CXCR3 (TNR3+). This CDR3 reads CASSTGQDGNTIYF.